Each of the 30 T cell receptor beta chains below was sequenced from the same sample in a study of blood T cell repertoires in COVID-19. Some clones are missing from TCRdb's copy, which holds only in-frame ones; the method was immunoSEQ multiplex PCR. The repertoire includes about 250,000 clones, more than 65% of them detected once, and about 3.4% sits in the top ten. Source material: PBMCs or T cells enriched from blood (not recorded which). All receptors come from a man in his forties or fifties who had recovered from COVID-19.

The V and J genes are TRBV3-1 (or the pseudogene TRBV3-2) and TRBJ1-5; a weak D match, TRBD1 (6 bases). The CDR3 is made up of 15 amino acids. From germline, CDR1 is LGHDT and CDR2 YNNKEL (reference sequence). Trimming cost V 4 bases and J 2 bases, with 12 bases left between them. The CDR3 DNA reads as TGTGCCAGCAGCCCGAGAGGACAGCGCAATCAGCCCCAGCATTTT. Residues: CASSPRGQRNQPQHF.

This rearrangement joins TRBV28 to TRBJ1-4; D perhaps matches TRBD1 (5 bases). Trimming took off 9 bases at V and 5 bases at J, with 10 bases between the two ends. The CDR3 runs 12 residues. CDR1 MDHEN and CDR2 SYDVKM come from the germline V gene. CDR3 sequence: CASRQINEKLFF. The CDR3 DNA follows: TGTGCCAGTCGACAGATCAATGAAAAACTGTTTTTT.

This sequence joins TRBV10-3 and TRBJ1-5; a weak D match, TRBD1 (5 bases). The CDR3 is 14 amino acids. Germline V gene data show CDR1 as ENHRY and CDR2 as SYGVKD. V was trimmed by 3 bases and J by 2 bases, leaving 8 bases between them. CDR3 DNA sequence: TGTGCCATCAGTGAAGGAGGGGGCAATCAGCCCCAGCATTTT. Its translation: CAISEGGGNQPQHF.

This clone was found once. The chain carries TRBV29-1 and TRBJ1-1; D remains ambiguous. V lost 7 bases and J 1 base, leaving 10 bases between the germline ends. Germline loops: CDR1 SQVTM, CDR2 ANQGSEA. CDR3 length: 12 residues. Here the CDR3 reads CSARGGNTEAFF. As DNA, the CDR3 is TGCAGCGCCCGGGGAGGGAACACTGAAGCTTTCTTT.

The chain carries TRBV7-8 and TRBJ1-2; D call uncertain. Trimming removed 3 bases at V and 3 bases at J, with 11 bases between. CDR1 is SGHVS and CDR2 is FQNEAQ in the germline V gene. CDR3 size: 14 residues. CDR3 sequence: CASSFEGGHYGYTF. The CDR3 DNA reads TGTGCCAGCAGCTTTGAGGGAGGGCACTATGGCTACACCTTC.

The genes are TRBV28 and TRBJ1-5; D is unclear. Germline assignment: CDR1 MDHEN and CDR2 SYDVKM. The CDR3 has 14 amino acids. V lost 2 bases and J lost 5, with 10 bases in between. CDR3 DNA: TGTGCCAGCAGTTTACGGGGTAGTTATCAGCCCCAGCATTTT. This encodes CASSLRGSYQPQHF.

CDR3: CASSDTGGTF. DNA of the CDR3: TGTGCCAGCAGTGACACAGGGGGCACCTTC. The chain recombines TRBV6-1 with TRBJ1-2; 8 bases agree with TRBD1. The CDR3 extends over 10 amino acids. Per germline, CDR1 MNHNS and CDR2 SASEGT. With 3 bases clipped from V and 13 bases from J, the junction kept 1 base outside the gene matches.

The chain employs TRBV2 and TRBJ1-3; a possible D gene is TRBD1 (6 bases). Germline CDR1 is SNHLY and CDR2 is FYNNEI. The CDR3 extends over 14 amino acids. The germline V and J ends were trimmed by 6 bases and 0 bases, with 9 bases remaining between them. The CDR3 coding sequence is TGTGCCAGCAGAACGGACAGCTCTGGAAACACCATATATTTT. Amino acid sequence: CASRTDSSGNTIYF.

The chain has TRBV15 and TRBJ1-5; tentative D call: TRBD1 (5 bases). This CDR3 has 15 amino acids. Trimming stripped 1 base from V and 0 bases from J, with 7 bases between. CDR1 LNHNV and CDR2 YYDKDF come from the germline V gene (reference sequence). This CDR3 is CATSRARDSNQPQHF. In nucleotides, the CDR3 is TGTGCCACCAGCAGAGCCAGGGATAGCAATCAGCCCCAGCATTTT.

The chain carries TRBV6-2 or TRBV6-3 and TRBJ2-5; 7 nucleotides match TRBD1. The length of the CDR3 is 12 residues. V lost 4 bases and J lost 4; bases outside the gene matches: 0. Germline CDR1 is MNHEY and CDR2 is SVGEGT. In DNA, the CDR3 is TGTGCCAGCAGTTGGACAGGAGAGACCCAGTACTTC. Protein product: CASSWTGETQYF.

This clone was seen just once. The chain is built from TRBV5-1 and TRBJ1-1; TRBD1 might be the D (6 bases). Germline-derived CDR1 and CDR2 are SGHRS and YFSETQ. Trimming shortened V by 0 bases and J by 0 bases, and 9 bases separated the two germline ends. CDR3 size: 15 residues. In DNA, the CDR3 is TGCGCCAGCAGCTTGGAGGGGGAAGTGAACACTGAAGCTTTCTTT. Amino acid sequence: CASSLEGEVNTEAFF.

This clone showed up just a few times. The chain couples TRBV13 to TRBJ1-1; D unclear. The ends were cut back, 5 bases at V and 11 bases at J, with 12 bases in the middle. CDR3 size: 11 residues. Germline loops: CDR1 PRHDT, CDR2 FYEKMQ (reference sequence). The CDR3 nucleotides are TGTGCCAGCAGCGGGCCACGCCGGGCTTTCTTT. Protein: CASSGPRRAFF.

Only one count was recorded for this clone. The chain joins TRBV9 to TRBJ1-2, with D possibly matching TRBD1 (5 bases). Looked up from germline, CDR1 is SGDLS and CDR2 is YYNGEE. There are 15 residues in the CDR3. The V end lost 1 base, the J end lost 4 bases, and 14 bases lay between the germline ends. CDR3 region: CASSVSEGVGYGYTF. The CDR3 coding sequence is TGTGCCAGCAGCGTATCTGAAGGGGTGGGCTATGGCTACACCTTC.

The chain has TRBV11-2 and TRBJ2-5, with 11 bases fitting TRBD2. Trimming took 1 base from V and 4 from J; bases not matched to a gene: 2. The V gene's germline CDR1 is SGHAT and CDR2 FQNNGV. CDR3 length equals 15 residues. The CDR3 is CASSLAGTSGETQYF. The CDR3 DNA sequence: TGTGCCAGCAGCTTAGCCGGGACTAGCGGAGAGACCCAGTACTTC. The full variable domain, completed using reference TRBV11-2 and TRBJ2-5, is EAGVAQSPRYKIIEKRQSVAFWCNPISGHATLYWYQQILGQGPKLLIQFQNNGVVDDSQLPKDRFSAERLKGVDSTLKIQPAKLEDSAVYLCASSLAGTSGETQYFGPGTRLLVL.

The CDR3 loop reads CASSKAEGGREIAGELFF. CDR3 coding DNA: TGTGCCAGCAGCAAAGCCGAGGGGGGGCGGGAGATCGCCGGGGAGCTGTTTTTT. The V and J genes are TRBV21-1 and TRBJ2-2; the table's D call of TRBD2 was not tested on the DNA. TRBV21-1 is shown as a pseudogene. The CDR3 extends over 18 amino acids.

This clone was counted ten times or more. The chain is built from TRBV6-5 and TRBJ1-1, with 11 bases lining up with TRBD1. The V gene's germline CDR1 is MNHEY and CDR2 SVGAGI. After removal of 5 bases from V and 5 bases from J, the junction contained 7 bases not matched to a gene. The CDR3 spans 15 residues. The CDR3 here is CASSLRGQGVTEAFF. The CDR3 region has the DNA TGTGCCAGCAGTCTTAGGGGACAGGGGGTGACTGAAGCTTTCTTT.

This clone was seen ten or more times. The V and J genes are TRBV7-9 and TRBJ2-3; D uncertain. The V gene lost 3 bases and the J gene lost 0 bases, with 13 bases spanning the gap. The CDR3 runs 16 residues. Germline V gene sequence: CDR1 SEHNR, CDR2 FQNEAQ (reference sequence). CDR3 residues: CASSLEASASTDTQYF. The CDR3 DNA reads TGTGCCAGCAGCTTGGAAGCGTCCGCCAGCACAGATACGCAGTATTTT.

The chain carries TRBV7-2 and TRBJ2-7; TRBD2 matches 10 bases. CDR1 SGHTA and CDR2 FQGNSA come from the germline V gene. There are 17 residues in the CDR3. Trimming removed 1 base from V and 3 bases from J; junction bases left unmatched: 9. The CDR3 region is CASSLVRGGTSDYEQYF. In nucleotides, the CDR3 is TGTGCCAGCAGCTTAGTCCGGGGGGGGACTAGCGACTACGAGCAGTACTTC.

The sample holds one count of this clone. The J gene is TRBJ1-5, the V gene TRBV27; 7 bases agree with TRBD1. V gave up 4 bases and J gave up 0 bases; unmatched junction bases: 6. The CDR3 runs to 16 residues. Germline CDR1 MNHEY, CDR2 SMNVEV (reference sequence). The CDR3 spells CASSSGTGVSNQPQHF. The CDR3 bases are TGTGCCAGCAGTTCCGGAACAGGGGTTAGCAATCAGCCCCAGCATTTT.

The chain employs TRBV19 and TRBJ2-1; perhaps TRBD1 as D (6 bases). The CDR3 covers 13 residues. V gave up 7 bases and J gave up 9 bases, with 16 bases separating them. Germline assignment: CDR1 LNHDA and CDR2 SQIVND (reference sequence). CDR3 sequence reads: CASTPQGNGEQFF. CDR3 nucleotides: TGTGCCAGTACCCCACAGGGTAATGGTGAGCAGTTCTTC.

The chain carries TRBV6-5 and TRBJ1-5; a possible D gene is TRBD1 (6 bases). V was trimmed by 6 bases and J by 4 bases, leaving 13 bases between them. The V gene's germline CDR1 is MNHEY and CDR2 SVGAGI. There are 14 residues in the CDR3. The CDR3 DNA reads TGTGCCAGCAGATACAGGGCGGGGAATCAGCCCCAGCATTTT. Its translation: CASRYRAGNQPQHF.

The V gene is TRBV9, the J gene TRBJ2-1; no clear D. Trimming cost V 3 bases and J 7 bases, with 17 bases left between them. CDR1 is SGDLS and CDR2 is YYNGEE in the germline V gene. This CDR3 comprises 15 residues. The CDR3, as DNA: TGTGCCAGCAGCGCGAGAGATCCTTTTGCGAATGAGCAGTTCTTC. Translation: CASSARDPFANEQFF.

The gene calls are TRBV6-5 and TRBJ2-7, with TRBD2 matching 10 bases. Germline values: CDR1 MNHEY, CDR2 SVGAGI. Losses at the gene ends were 6 bases for V and 5 bases for J; bases not matched to a gene: 10. The CDR3 is made up of 15 amino acids. CDR3 nucleotide sequence: TGTGCCAGCAGATCTCCTAGCGGGAGCAACCACGAGCAGTACTTC. Translating gives CASRSPSGSNHEQYF.

The CDR3 region has the DNA TGTGCCAGCAGCTTGGAATCAGGGTACGTTTCACCCCTCCACTTT. Amino acid sequence: CASSLESGYVSPLHF. The rearrangement uses TRBV5-4 and TRBJ1-6; weak D call: TRBD1 (5 bases). V dropped 0 bases and J dropped 9 bases, with 13 bases sitting between them. The germline V gene has CDR1 SGHNT and CDR2 YYREEE (reference sequence). The CDR3 extends over 15 amino acids.

The V gene is TRBV6-5, the J gene TRBJ1-4, with TRBD1 as a possible D gene (6 bases). CDR3 length: 14 amino acids. With 7 bases removed from V and 6 bases from J, the gap between germline ends came to 15 bases. Germline CDR1 and CDR2: MNHEY and SVGAGI. The CDR3 DNA is TGTGCCAGCACCGAGACAGGTTTTTATGAAAAACTGTTTTTT. It encodes CASTETGFYEKLFF.

This chain links TRBV19 with TRBJ1-1, with TRBD1 identical over 11 bases. CDR3 length: 13 residues. Trimming took 9 bases from V and 5 from J; bases not matched to a gene: 5. The germline gives CDR1 LNHDA, CDR2 SQIVND (reference sequence). The CDR3 loop reads CASSDRGHTEAFF. CDR3 DNA sequence: TGTGCCAGCTCGGACAGGGGGCATACTGAAGCTTTCTTT.

This clone was counted a single time. The chain joins TRBV6-6 to TRBJ2-2, with 10 bases fitting TRBD1. Germline V CDR1 and CDR2: MNHNY, SVGAGI (reference sequence). This CDR3 is 14 amino acids long. V shed 8 bases and J 4 bases; nucleotides not matched to a gene: 4. In DNA, the CDR3 is TGTGCCAGCCGCCGACAGGGGGCCACCGGGGAGCTGTTTTTT. Protein sequence: CASRRQGATGELFF.

This chain joins TRBV21-1 and TRBJ1-2; TRBD1, as called in the table, went unchecked against the DNA. TRBV21-1 is marked as a pseudogene. The CDR3 covers 15 residues. CDR3 amino acids: CASSKNKGGKASYTF. CDR3 nucleotide sequence: TGTGCCAGCAGCAAAAACAAAGGGGGCAAGGCGAGCTACACCTTC.

The chain has TRBV9 and TRBJ2-1; TRBD2 matches 7 bases. J gave up 0 bases and V 0 bases, and 3 bases lay outside the gene matches. The CDR3 consists of 16 residues. In germline, CDR1 is SGDLS, CDR2 YYNGEE. The DNA for the CDR3 is TGTGCCAGCAGCGTAGGGGGCGGGAGCTCCTACAATGAGCAGTTCTTC. This sequence encodes CASSVGGGSSYNEQFF.

This clone has only a few counts. The chain joins TRBV2 to TRBJ1-5; D unresolved. V dropped 3 bases and J dropped 0 bases, with 9 bases sitting between them. This CDR3 is built from 15 residues. Germline V gene data show CDR1 as SNHLY and CDR2 as FYNNEI. CDR3 coding DNA: TGTGCCAGCAGTGAGCAACAGTCTAGCAATCAGCCCCAGCATTTT. It is translated as CASSEQQSSNQPQHF.